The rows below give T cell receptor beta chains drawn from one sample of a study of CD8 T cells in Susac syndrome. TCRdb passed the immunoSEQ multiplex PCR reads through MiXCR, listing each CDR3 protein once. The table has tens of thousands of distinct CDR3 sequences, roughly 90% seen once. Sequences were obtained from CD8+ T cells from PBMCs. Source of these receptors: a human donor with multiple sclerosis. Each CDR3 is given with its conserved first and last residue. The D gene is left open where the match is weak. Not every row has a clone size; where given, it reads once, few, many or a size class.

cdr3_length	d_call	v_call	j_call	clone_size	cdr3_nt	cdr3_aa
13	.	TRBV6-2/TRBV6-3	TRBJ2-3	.	TGTGCCAGCAGTTACGGTCGCACAGATACGCAGTATTTT	CASSYGRTDTQYF
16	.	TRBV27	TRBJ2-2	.	TGTGCCAGCAGTTTCAGCGTTCGCGCGAACACCGGGGAGCTGTTTTTT	CASSFSVRANTGELFF
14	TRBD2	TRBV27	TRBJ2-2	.	TGTGCCAGCAGTCAGGGACTATCTCCCGGGGAGCTGTTTTTT	CASSQGLSPGELFF
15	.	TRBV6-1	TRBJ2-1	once	TGTGCCAGCAGTGAAGAACGGGGGTCCTACAATGAGCAGTTCTTC	CASSEERGSYNEQFF
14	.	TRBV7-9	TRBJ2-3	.	TGTGCCAGCAGCTTCGCGGGGGCCACAGATACGCAGTATTTT	CASSFAGATDTQYF
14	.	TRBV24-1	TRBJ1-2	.	TGTGCCACCAGTGATGGGTATTTCGACTATGGCTACACCTTC	CATSDGYFDYGYTF
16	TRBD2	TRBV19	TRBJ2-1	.	TGTGCCAGTAGCCGGGGGATACTAGCGGGGGTCGATGAGCAGTTCTTC	CASSRGILAGVDEQFF
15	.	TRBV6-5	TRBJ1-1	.	TGTGCCAGCAGCTTCGGACTGAGTATGAACACTGAAGCTTTCTTT	CASSFGLSMNTEAFF
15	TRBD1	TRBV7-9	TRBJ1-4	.	TGTGCCAGCAGCGGTTCCGGGACAGGGCATGAAAAACTGTTTTTT	CASSGSGTGHEKLFF
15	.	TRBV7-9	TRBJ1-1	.	TGTGCCAGCAGCTTATTCAGGGTCCTGAACACTGAAGCTTTCTTT	CASSLFRVLNTEAFF
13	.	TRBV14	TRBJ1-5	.	TGTGCCAGCAGCCATGGGGGGGACCAGCCCCAGCATTTT	CASSHGGDQPQHF
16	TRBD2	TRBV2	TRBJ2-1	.	TGTGCCAGCAGCGCGGGGACTAGCGGGGGCTACAATGAGCAGTTCTTC	CASSAGTSGGYNEQFF
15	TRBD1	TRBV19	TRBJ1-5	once	TGTGCCAGTAGTATGGGGGACAGGAGCAATCAGCCCCAGCATTTT	CASSMGDRSNQPQHF
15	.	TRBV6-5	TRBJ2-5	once	TGTGCCAGCAGTCTACTCTCCCTCGCCCGGGAGACCCAGTACTTC	CASSLLSLARETQYF
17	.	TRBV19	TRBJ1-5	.	TGTGCAAGTAAGACAGGTCTCCATATTGCCAGCAATCAGCCCCAGCATTTT	CASKTGLHIASNQPQHF
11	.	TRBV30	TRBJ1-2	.	TGTGCCTGGAGCCAGGGGCCCGGCTACACCTTC	CAWSQGPGYTF
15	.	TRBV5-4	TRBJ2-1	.	TGTGCCAGCAGATATCGGGGAGGGGGGGTTAATGAGCAGTTCTTC	CASRYRGGGVNEQFF
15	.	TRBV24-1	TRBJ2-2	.	TGTGCCACCAGTGATAAATGGGGGGTGACCGGGGAGCTGTTTTTT	CATSDKWGVTGELFF
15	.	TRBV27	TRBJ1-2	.	TGTGCCAGCAGCTCCCATCCGCAGATAGAGCGGGGCTACACCTTC	CASSSHPQIERGYTF
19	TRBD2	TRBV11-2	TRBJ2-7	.	TGTGCCAGCAGCTTAGATCGTCGGACTAGCGGGATGAGCTCCTACGAGCAGTACTTC	CASSLDRRTSGMSSYEQYF